This T cell receptor beta chain was found in a study of tumor-infiltrating lymphocytes in oesophageal squamous cell carcinoma. Trimming took off 6 bases at V and 9 bases at J, with 12 bases between the two ends. The CDR3 totals 12 residues. Germline loops: CDR1 MNHNS, CDR2 SASEGT. This clonotype appeared a few times. TCRdb reanalysed the PCR reads using MiXCR and keeps one entry per CDR3 protein. The data show roughly 12,000 distinct CDR3 sequences, 55% seen once. V is TRBV6-1 and J is TRBJ2-1; D is perhaps TRBD1 (6 bases). The origin of this receptor is a female donor with esophageal squamous cell carcinoma. The sequenced material came from esophageal tumor tissue. CDR3 in DNA: TGTGCCAGCAGCAGGACAGAGCTTGAGCAGTTCTTC. Translation gives CASSRTELEQFF.